This TCR beta chain derives from a study of T cells in Graves' hyperthyroidism and ophthalmopathy. Study-level information: Upon initial diagnosis and before any treatment, peripheral blood was collected. Study observations and caveats: Within blood appeared most thyroid clonotypes that had expanded above 0.001.

The CDR3 is 11 amino acids. Trimming took 4 bases from V and 3 from J, leaving 7 bases between them. Germline-derived CDR1 and CDR2 are SQVTM and ANQGSEA. Template material for amplifying TCR beta CDR3 regions consisted of RNA transcripts. TCR CDR3 underwent first-round RT-PCR with the HTBI primer set. TCRdb processed the multiplex PCR reads anew with MiXCR; each CDR3 protein has one entry. The sample has about 270,000 distinct CDR3 sequences, approximately 23% seen once; the top ten hold 35%. This clonotype was seen at least ten times. Its antigen is still unknown. This receptor was taken from a woman between 35 and 50 years old with Graves' ophthalmopathy. Sequencing was done on a sample of blood. This chain links TRBV29-1 with TRBJ2-7; D not resolved. The DNA for the CDR3 is TGCAGCGTTGGCGGCAGCTACGAGCAGTACTTC. Residues: CSVGGSYEQYF.